This T cell receptor (beta chain) derives from a study of response to subunit inactivated influenza vaccine. This clonotype was counted at least ten times. Using its own MiXCR run on the RT-PCR reads, TCRdb lists one record per CDR3 protein. The table records about 570,000 distinct CDR3 sequences, around 10% of them present only once. The CDR3 contains 16 residues. Germline CDR1 SGHRS, CDR2 YFSETQ. The V gene end was trimmed by 3 bases and the J gene end by 2 bases; junction bases not matched to a gene: 8. These data are also associated with another study on T cells expressing NK-cell markers. That report notes: cDNA encoding TCR beta was synthesized via 5'RACE template switching incorporating UMIs.

This chain connects TRBV5-1 to TRBJ2-1; 7 bases match TRBD1. The material was PBMCs from blood, obtained on the day of vaccination. The source of this sequence is a man between 50 and 59 years old who received an inactivated influenza vaccine. Here the CDR3 DNA reads TGCGCCAGCAGCTCACTAACAGGGGTACCCTACAATGAGCAGTTCTTC. It is translated as CASSSLTGVPYNEQFF.